The entry below gives a single T cell receptor (beta chain) sequence along with its context. Its matching antigen is unknown. Germline V gene data show CDR1 as MNHEY and CDR2 as SVGAGI. CDR3 length: 12 amino acids. Between the trimmed V and J ends, which lost 10 bases and 1 base, there was a span of 8 bases. The sample is drawn from a study of CD8 T cells in Susac syndrome. Study results and limitations: TCR sequencing and HLA analysis covered a relatively small number of individuals.

RNA was extracted with the RNeasy kit, and a quantity of roughly 0.45 to 1 ug was reverse transcribed using random hexamers. Multiplex immunoSEQ PCR targeted 54 Vbeta and 13 Jbeta TCR beta segments. TCRdb passed the immunoSEQ multiplex PCR reads through MiXCR, listing each CDR3 protein once. The profile covers 150,000 to 200,000 distinct CDR3 sequences, with less than 95% appearing a single time and approximately 0.094% taken by the ten largest. The study sequenced TCR beta in blood CD8+ and CD4+ T cells. The patients serving as multiple sclerosis controls were treatment-naive. They had stable or active relapsing-remitting disease and fulfilled revised McDonald criteria.

Source material: CD4+ T cells from PBMCs. The chain carries TRBV6-5 and TRBJ1-3, with D uncertain. The TCR was taken from a human donor with multiple sclerosis. The CDR3 DNA reads TGTGCCACCCTGTCTTCTGGAAACACCATATATTTT. Translated: CATLSSGNTIYF.